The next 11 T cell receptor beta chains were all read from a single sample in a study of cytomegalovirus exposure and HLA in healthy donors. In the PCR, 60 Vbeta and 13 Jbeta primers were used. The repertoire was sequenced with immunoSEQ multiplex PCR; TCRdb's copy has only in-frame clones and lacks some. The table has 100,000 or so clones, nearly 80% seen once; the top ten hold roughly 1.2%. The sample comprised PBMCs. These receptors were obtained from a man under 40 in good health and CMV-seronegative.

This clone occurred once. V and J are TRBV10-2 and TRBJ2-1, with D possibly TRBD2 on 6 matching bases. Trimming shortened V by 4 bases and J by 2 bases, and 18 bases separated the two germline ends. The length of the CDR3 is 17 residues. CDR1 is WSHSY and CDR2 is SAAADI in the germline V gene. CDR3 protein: CASSALLADWAYNEQFF. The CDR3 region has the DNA TGCGCCAGCAGTGCTTTACTAGCCGATTGGGCCTACAATGAGCAGTTCTTC.

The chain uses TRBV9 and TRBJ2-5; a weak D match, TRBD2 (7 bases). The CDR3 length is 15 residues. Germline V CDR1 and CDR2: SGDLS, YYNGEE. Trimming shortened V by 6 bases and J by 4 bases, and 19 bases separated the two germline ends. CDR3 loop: CASTKGGGEIETQYF. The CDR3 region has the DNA TGTGCCAGCACGAAAGGCGGGGGCGAGATAGAGACCCAGTACTTC.

The CDR3 spells CASTSGSRHTEAFF. DNA of the CDR3: TGTGCCAGTACGTCTGGGAGTCGACACACTGAAGCTTTCTTT. This chain connects TRBV19 to TRBJ1-1; unclear D gene. The CDR3 spans 14 residues. Trimming took off 7 bases at V and 3 bases at J, with 15 bases between the two ends. Germline CDR1 reads LNHDA; CDR2 reads SQIVND (reference sequence).

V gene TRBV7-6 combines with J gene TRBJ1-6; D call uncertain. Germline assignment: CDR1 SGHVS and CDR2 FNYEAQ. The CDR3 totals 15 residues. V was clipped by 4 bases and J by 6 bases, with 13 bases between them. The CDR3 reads CASSSTRIGNSPLHF. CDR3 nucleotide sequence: TGTGCCAGCAGCTCCACCCGAATCGGTAATTCACCCCTCCACTTT.

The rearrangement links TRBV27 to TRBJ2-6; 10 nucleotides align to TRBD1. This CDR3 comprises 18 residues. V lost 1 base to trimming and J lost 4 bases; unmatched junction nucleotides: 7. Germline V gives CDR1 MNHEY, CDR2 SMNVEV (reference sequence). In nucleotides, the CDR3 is TGTGCCAGCAGTTTATATTGGACAGGGGGTTCGGGGGCCAACGTCCTGACTTTC. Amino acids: CASSLYWTGGSGANVLTF.

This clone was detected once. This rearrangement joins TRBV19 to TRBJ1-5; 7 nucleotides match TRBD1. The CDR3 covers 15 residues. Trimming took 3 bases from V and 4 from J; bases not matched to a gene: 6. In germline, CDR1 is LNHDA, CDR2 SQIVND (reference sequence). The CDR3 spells CASSMSPGGNQPQHF. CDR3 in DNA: TGTGCCAGTAGTATGTCGCCAGGGGGTAATCAGCCCCAGCATTTT.

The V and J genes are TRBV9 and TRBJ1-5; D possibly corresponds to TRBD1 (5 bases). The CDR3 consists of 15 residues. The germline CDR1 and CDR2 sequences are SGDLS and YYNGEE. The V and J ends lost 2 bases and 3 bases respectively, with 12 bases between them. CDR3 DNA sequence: TGTGCCAGCAGCGTCGGGGGGGTCCTCAATCAGCCCCAGCATTTT. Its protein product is CASSVGGVLNQPQHF.

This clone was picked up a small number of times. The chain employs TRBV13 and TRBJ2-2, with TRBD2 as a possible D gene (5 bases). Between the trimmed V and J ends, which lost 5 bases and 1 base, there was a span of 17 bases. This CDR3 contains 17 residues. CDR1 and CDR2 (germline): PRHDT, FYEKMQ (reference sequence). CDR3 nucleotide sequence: TGTGCCAGCAGCCAGGCCTTTGACGGAGGGAACACCGGGGAGCTGTTTTTT. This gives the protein CASSQAFDGGNTGELFF.

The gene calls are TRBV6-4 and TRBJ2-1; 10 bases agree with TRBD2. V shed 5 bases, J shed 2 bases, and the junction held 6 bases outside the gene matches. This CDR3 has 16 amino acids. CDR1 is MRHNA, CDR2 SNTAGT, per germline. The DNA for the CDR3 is TGTGCCAGCAGTCCCCGGCTAGCGGGGGCCTACAATGAGCAGTTCTTC. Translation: CASSPRLAGAYNEQFF.

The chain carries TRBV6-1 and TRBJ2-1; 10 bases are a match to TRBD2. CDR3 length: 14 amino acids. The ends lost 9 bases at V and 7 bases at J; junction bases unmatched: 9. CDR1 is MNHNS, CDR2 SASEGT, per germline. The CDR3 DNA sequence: TGTGCCAGTAGCTTAGCGGGAGGCGGAAATGAGCAGTTCTTC. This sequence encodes CASSLAGGGNEQFF.

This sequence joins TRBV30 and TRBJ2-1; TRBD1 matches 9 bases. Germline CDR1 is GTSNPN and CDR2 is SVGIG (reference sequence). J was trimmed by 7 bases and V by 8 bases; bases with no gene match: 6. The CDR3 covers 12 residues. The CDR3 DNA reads TGTGCCAGACAGGGGGGGGGAAATGAGCAGTTCTTC. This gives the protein CARQGGGNEQFF.